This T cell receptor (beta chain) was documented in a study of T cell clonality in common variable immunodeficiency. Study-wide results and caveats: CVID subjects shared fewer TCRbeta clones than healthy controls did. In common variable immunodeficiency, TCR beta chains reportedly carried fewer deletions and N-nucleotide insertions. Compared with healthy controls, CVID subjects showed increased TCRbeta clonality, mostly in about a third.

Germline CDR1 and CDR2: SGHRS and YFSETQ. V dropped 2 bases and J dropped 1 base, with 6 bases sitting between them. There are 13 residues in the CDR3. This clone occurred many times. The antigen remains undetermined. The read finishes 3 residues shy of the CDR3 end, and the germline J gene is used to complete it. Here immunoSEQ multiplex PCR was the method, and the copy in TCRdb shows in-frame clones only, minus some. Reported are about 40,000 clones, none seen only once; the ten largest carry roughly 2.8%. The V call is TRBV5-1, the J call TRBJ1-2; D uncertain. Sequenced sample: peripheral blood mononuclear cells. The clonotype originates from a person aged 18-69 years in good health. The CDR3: CASSFQDNYGYTF. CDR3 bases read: TGCGCCAGCAGCTTCCAGGATAACTATGGC.